The next 15 T cell receptor beta chains were all read from a single sample in a study of blood T cell repertoires in COVID-19. The protocol was immunoSEQ multiplex PCR, while the TCRdb copy is restricted to in-frame clones and leaves out a portion. The repertoire holds about 130,000 clones, approximately 90% seen once, with under 4.5% in the top ten. The sample was peripheral blood. The source is a man aged 55 to 69 with COVID-19, enrolled during active disease.

The count of this clone is one. CDR3 in DNA: TGTGCCAGCAGCTCTACAGGGGGAGAGACCCAGTACTTC. Its protein product is CASSSTGGETQYF. The gene calls are TRBV7-2 and TRBJ2-5, with 8 bases aligning to TRBD1. V lost 4 bases and J lost 4; bases outside the gene matches: 2. The germline V gene has CDR1 SGHTA and CDR2 FQGNSA. CDR3 length: 13 amino acids. The whole variable domain, remainder taken from reference TRBV7-2 and TRBJ2-5, is GAGVSQSPSNKVTEKGKDVELRCDPISGHTALYWYRQSLGQGLEFLIYFQGNSAPDKSGLPSDRFSAERTGGSVSTLTIQRTQQEDSAVYLCASSSTGGETQYFGPGTRLLVL.

This clone was recorded a few times. The gene calls are TRBV2 and TRBJ2-7; TRBD2 agrees at 11 bases. The CDR3 runs to 18 residues. Germline trimming cut 4 bases from V and 5 bases from J; bases unmatched to any gene: 16. Germline V gene lookup returns CDR1 SNHLY and CDR2 FYNNEI. The CDR3 sequence: CASSALLAQTSGENEQYF. CDR3 sequence (DNA): TGTGCCAGCAGTGCCCTACTCGCCCAGACTAGCGGGGAGAACGAGCAGTACTTC.

V gene TRBV12-5 combines with J gene TRBJ1-1, with 8 bases aligning to TRBD1. CDR3 length: 14 amino acids. The J segment lost 6 bases and the V segment lost 6 bases, leaving 9 bases of the junction unmatched. Germline V gene lookup returns CDR1 LGHNT and CDR2 FRNRAP. CDR3 coding DNA: TGTGCTAGTGGACCAGGACAGGGCGGCTCTGAAGCTTTCTTT. It encodes CASGPGQGGSEAFF.

This chain joins TRBV20-1 and TRBJ2-7, with D uncertain. V lost 3 bases to trimming and J lost 4 bases, with 19 bases between them. Germline V gene sequence: CDR1 DFQATT, CDR2 SNEGSKA (reference sequence). The CDR3 is 15 amino acids. The CDR3 reads CSASKAGNIGYEQYF. For the CDR3, the DNA is TGCAGTGCTAGTAAAGCAGGTAACATTGGTTACGAGCAGTACTTC.

The chain links TRBV4-3 to TRBJ2-1; D unclear. The V gene's germline CDR1 is LGHNA and CDR2 YSLEER. The CDR3 has 16 amino acids. Trimming cost V 1 base and J 0 bases, with 10 bases left between them. The chain's CDR3 is CASSQGVKSSYNEQFF. The CDR3 DNA sequence: TGCGCCAGCAGCCAAGGCGTCAAGAGCTCCTACAATGAGCAGTTCTTC.

The J gene is TRBJ2-5, the V gene TRBV5-1, with TRBD2 identical over 14 bases. V lost 0 bases to trimming and J lost 1 base; unmatched junction nucleotides: 2. Germline V gene data show CDR1 as SGHRS and CDR2 as YFSETQ. The CDR3 loop spans 17 amino acids. The CDR3 DNA reads TGCGCCAGCAGCTTGGGAGGGACTAGCGGGGGCCAAGAGACCCAGTACTTC. This gives the protein CASSLGGTSGGQETQYF.

V usage is TRBV6-5 and J usage is TRBJ1-3, with D possibly TRBD1 on 6 matching bases. Trimming pared 5 bases from V and 0 bases from J, leaving 8 bases between. Germline CDR1 reads MNHEY; CDR2 reads SVGAGI. CDR3 length equals 14 residues. Here the CDR3 DNA reads TGTGCCAGCAGTACGACAGGCTCTGGAAACACCATATATTTT. Protein sequence: CASSTTGSGNTIYF.

This clone was seen once. The chain combines TRBV5-8 with TRBJ1-2; 9 nucleotides align to TRBD1. Germline assignment: CDR1 SGHTS and CDR2 YDEGEE. The CDR3 contains 13 residues. The V and J ends lost 2 bases and 7 bases, in that order; junction bases with no gene match: 3. CDR3 nucleotides: TGTGCCAGCAGCTTAGACAGGGGGACTGGCTACACCTTC. Amino acid sequence: CASSLDRGTGYTF.

The chain is built from TRBV28 and TRBJ1-1, with D possibly matching TRBD1 (6 bases). Germline V gene sequence: CDR1 MDHEN, CDR2 SYDVKM. The CDR3 covers 12 residues. V lost 4 bases to trimming and J lost 8 bases, with 11 bases between them. DNA for the CDR3: TGTGCCAGCAGTTCCTCAGGGGAAGAAGCTTTCTTT. Translated, it gives CASSSSGEEAFF. Drawing the rest from reference TRBV28 and TRBJ1-1, the complete variable domain is DVKVTQSSRYLVKRTGEKVFLECVQDMDHENMFWYRQDPGLGLRLIYFSYDVKMKEKGDIPEGYSVSREKKERFSLILESASTNQTSMYLCASSSSGEEAFFGQGTRLTVV.

This chain joins TRBV11-1 and TRBJ2-5, with TRBD1 as a possible D gene (6 bases). Germline loops: CDR1 SGHAT, CDR2 FQDESV (reference sequence). V lost 1 base and J 0 bases, leaving 12 bases between the germline ends. This CDR3 has 16 amino acids. The CDR3 DNA is TGTGCCAGCAGCTTAGTAACAGGGTCGTACCAAGAGACCCAGTACTTC. It translates to CASSLVTGSYQETQYF.

The chain joins TRBV7-9 to TRBJ1-4; 8 nucleotides align to TRBD1. With 3 bases clipped from V and 1 base from J, the junction kept 7 bases outside the gene matches. The CDR3 covers 17 residues. Germline CDR1 is SEHNR and CDR2 is FQNEAQ (reference sequence). The CDR3 loop reads CASSLSNRGGTNEKLFF. For the CDR3, the DNA is TGTGCCAGCAGCTTGAGCAACAGGGGGGGAACTAATGAAAAACTGTTTTTT.

V is TRBV7-9 and J is TRBJ2-7; D is perhaps TRBD1 (6 bases). Germline CDR1 reads SEHNR; CDR2 reads FQNEAQ (reference sequence). V shed 1 base and J shed 6 bases, with 13 bases lying between them. The CDR3 covers 14 residues. This CDR3 is CASSLDREFLEQYF. CDR3 in DNA: TGTGCCAGCAGCTTAGACAGGGAGTTCCTCGAGCAGTACTTC.

The chain couples TRBV7-2 to TRBJ1-2; D gene ambiguous. Trimming removed 1 base at V and 7 bases at J, with 10 bases between. This CDR3 comprises 13 residues. Germline V CDR1 and CDR2: SGHTA, FQGNSA. The CDR3 DNA reads as TGTGCCAGCAGCTTAGGGGCGAGTGGTGGCTACACCTTC. It codes for CASSLGASGGYTF.

The chain links TRBV6-5 to TRBJ1-4; D unresolved. Germline V gene data show CDR1 as MNHEY and CDR2 as SVGAGI. Trimming removed 0 bases at V and 7 bases at J, with 15 bases between. The CDR3 covers 16 residues. The CDR3: CASSYSITSRSEKLFF. CDR3 sequence (DNA): TGTGCCAGCAGTTACTCGATAACGAGTCGGAGTGAAAAACTGTTTTTT.

V gene TRBV19 combines with J gene TRBJ1-2, with D perhaps TRBD1 (6 bases). Trimming took off 10 bases at V and 1 base at J, with 10 bases between the two ends. The CDR3 length is 12 residues. The germline CDR1 and CDR2 sequences are LNHDA and SQIVND (reference sequence). CDR3 DNA: TGTGCCACCAACAGGGTTAACTATGGCTACACCTTC. Translating gives CATNRVNYGYTF.